This T cell receptor (beta chain) was sequenced during a study of neurological immune-mediated disorders. In the study overall: The approximately 34 multiple sclerosis patients comprised around 31 relapsing-remitting and 3 secondary progressive cases.

The sample holds many counts of this clonotype. The CDR3 is made up of 14 amino acids. The V gene lost 6 bases and the J gene lost 4 bases, with 12 bases spanning the gap. Time point reported: longitudinal time-point 2. The starting material, 2 million PBMCs stored at -80 C, gave rise to the unsorted libraries. As for the cDNA, it was generated by 5'RACE with 10-nucleotide random UMIs. A single record per CDR3 protein comes from TCRdb applying MiXCR to the 5' RACE reads. The sample lists tens of thousands of distinct CDR3 sequences, more than 5% occurring once. The receptor comes from a woman between 55 and 75 years old with multiple sclerosis. V is TRBV12-3 or TRBV12-4 and J is TRBJ1-4; D is possibly TRBD1 (6 bases). Sequencing was performed on PBMCs. The CDR3 bases are TGTGCCAGCAGCCTCAGGGGTCGTAATGAAAAACTGTTTTTT. Its translation is CASSLRGRNEKLFF.